This T cell receptor beta chain comes out of a study of beta chain features in type 1 diabetes. In germline, CDR1 is DFQATT, CDR2 SNEGSKA (reference sequence). The CDR3 is 11 amino acids. What was sequenced were expressed TCRB transcripts, since all of the isolated RNA had been reverse transcribed. Generated by immunoSEQ multiplex PCR, the TCRdb table keeps only in-frame clones and is missing some. This sample has some 200,000 clones, with about a tenth found just once. This clone has only a few counts. The sample comprised central memory CD4+ T cells from blood. This chain connects TRBV20-1 to TRBJ2-5; D unresolved. The J call may be wrong; the DNA end is better matched by TRBJ2-7. The TCR comes from a young man in good health. The DNA for the CDR3 is TGCAGTGCTAGAGATGTCCACGAGCAGTACTTC. Its protein product is CSARDVHEQYF.